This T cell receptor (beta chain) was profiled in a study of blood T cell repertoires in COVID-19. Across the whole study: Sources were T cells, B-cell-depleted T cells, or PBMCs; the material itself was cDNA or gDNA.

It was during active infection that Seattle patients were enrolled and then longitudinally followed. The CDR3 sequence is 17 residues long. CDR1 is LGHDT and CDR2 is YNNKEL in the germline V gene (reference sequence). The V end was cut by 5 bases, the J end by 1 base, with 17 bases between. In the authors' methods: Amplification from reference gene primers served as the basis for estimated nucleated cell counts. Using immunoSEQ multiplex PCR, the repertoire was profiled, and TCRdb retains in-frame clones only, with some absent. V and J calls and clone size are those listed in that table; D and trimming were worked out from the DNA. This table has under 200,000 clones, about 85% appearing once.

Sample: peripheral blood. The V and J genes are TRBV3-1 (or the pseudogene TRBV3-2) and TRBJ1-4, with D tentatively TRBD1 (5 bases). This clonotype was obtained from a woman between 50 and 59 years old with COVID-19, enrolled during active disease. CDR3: CASSIRKDSLTNEKLFF. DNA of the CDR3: TGTGCCAGCAGCATTCGAAAAGACAGTTTAACTAATGAAAAACTGTTTTTT.